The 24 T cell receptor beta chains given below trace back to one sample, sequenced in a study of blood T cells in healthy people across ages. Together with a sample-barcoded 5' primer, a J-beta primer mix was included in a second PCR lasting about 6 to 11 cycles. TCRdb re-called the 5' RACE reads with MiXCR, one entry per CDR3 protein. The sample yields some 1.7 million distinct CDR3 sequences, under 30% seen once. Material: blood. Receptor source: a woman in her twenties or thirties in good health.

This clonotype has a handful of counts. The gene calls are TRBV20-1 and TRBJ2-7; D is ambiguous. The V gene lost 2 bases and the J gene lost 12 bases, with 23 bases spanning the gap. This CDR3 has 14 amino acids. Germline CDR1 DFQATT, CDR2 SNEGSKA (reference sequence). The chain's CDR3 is CSARPATLLETPYF. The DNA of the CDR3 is TGCAGTGCTAGACCTGCTACCCTGTTGGAGACCCCGTACTTC.

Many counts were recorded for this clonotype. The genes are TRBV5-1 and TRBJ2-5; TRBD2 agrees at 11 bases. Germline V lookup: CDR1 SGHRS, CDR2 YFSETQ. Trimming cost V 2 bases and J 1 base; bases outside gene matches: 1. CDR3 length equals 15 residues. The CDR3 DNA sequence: TGCGCCAGCAGCTTTACTAGCGGGGGCCAAGAGACCCAGTACTTC. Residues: CASSFTSGGQETQYF.

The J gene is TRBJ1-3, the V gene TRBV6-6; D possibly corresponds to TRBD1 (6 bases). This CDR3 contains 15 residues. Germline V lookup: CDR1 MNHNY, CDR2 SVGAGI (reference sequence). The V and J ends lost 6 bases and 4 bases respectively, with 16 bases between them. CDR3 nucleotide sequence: TGTGCCAGCAGCCTAGACAGGACGGGAGGAAACACCATATATTTT. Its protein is CASSLDRTGGNTIYF.

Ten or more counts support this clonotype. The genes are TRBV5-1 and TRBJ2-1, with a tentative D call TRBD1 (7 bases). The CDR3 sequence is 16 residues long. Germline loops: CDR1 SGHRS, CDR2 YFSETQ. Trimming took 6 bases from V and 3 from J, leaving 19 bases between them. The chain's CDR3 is CASTKGRGTDYNEQFF. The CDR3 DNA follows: TGCGCCAGCACAAAGGGCCGGGGGACAGACTACAATGAGCAGTTCTTC.

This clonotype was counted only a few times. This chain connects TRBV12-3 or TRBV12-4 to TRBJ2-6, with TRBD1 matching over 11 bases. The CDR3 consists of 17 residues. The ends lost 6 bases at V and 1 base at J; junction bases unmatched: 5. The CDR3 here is CASRGTGGLSGANVLTF. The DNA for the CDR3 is TGTGCCAGCAGAGGGACAGGGGGTCTTTCTGGGGCCAACGTCCTGACTTTC.

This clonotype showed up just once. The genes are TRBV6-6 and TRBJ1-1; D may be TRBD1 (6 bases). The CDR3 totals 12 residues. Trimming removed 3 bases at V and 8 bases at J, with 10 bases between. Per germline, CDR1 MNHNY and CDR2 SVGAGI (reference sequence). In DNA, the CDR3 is TGTGCCAGCAGTTATCCCGACAGGGAAGCTTTCTTT. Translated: CASSYPDREAFF.

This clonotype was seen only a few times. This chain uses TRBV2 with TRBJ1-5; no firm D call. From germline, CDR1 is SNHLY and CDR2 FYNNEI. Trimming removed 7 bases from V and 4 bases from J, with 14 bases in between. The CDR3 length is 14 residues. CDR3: CASTSGRPNQPQHF. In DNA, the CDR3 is TGTGCCAGCACCAGCGGGAGGCCTAATCAGCCCCAGCATTTT.

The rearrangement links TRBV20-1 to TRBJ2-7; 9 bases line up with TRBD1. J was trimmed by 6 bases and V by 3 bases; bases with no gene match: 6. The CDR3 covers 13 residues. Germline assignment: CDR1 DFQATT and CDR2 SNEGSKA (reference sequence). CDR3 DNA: TGCAGTGCTAGTAAGGACAGGGGCCCCGAGCAGTACTTC. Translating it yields CSASKDRGPEQYF.

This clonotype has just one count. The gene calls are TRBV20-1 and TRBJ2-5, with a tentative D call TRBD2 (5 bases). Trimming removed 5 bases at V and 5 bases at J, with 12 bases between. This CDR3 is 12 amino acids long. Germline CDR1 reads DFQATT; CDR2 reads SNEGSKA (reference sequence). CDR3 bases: TGCAGTGCTGGCGAGGGTTTCGAGACCCAGTACTTC. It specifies CSAGEGFETQYF.

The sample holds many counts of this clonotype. The CDR3 DNA sequence: TGCGCCAGCAGCCCGGGACGGATTATTTACGAGCAGTACTTC. This gives the protein CASSPGRIIYEQYF. The chain has TRBV5-1 and TRBJ2-7; D tentatively fits TRBD1 or TRBD2 (5 bases each). Germline V gene data show CDR1 as SGHRS and CDR2 as YFSETQ. The CDR3 totals 14 residues. V was shortened by 4 bases and J by 4 bases, with 15 bases between the two germline ends. The full variable domain, in which reference TRBV5-1 and TRBJ2-7 provide the parts outside the CDR3, is KAGVTQTPRYLIKTRGQQVTLSCSPISGHRSVSWYQQTPGQGLQFLFEYFSETQRNKGNFPGRFSGRQFSNSRSEMNVSTLELGDSALYLCASSPGRIIYEQYFGPGTRLTVT.

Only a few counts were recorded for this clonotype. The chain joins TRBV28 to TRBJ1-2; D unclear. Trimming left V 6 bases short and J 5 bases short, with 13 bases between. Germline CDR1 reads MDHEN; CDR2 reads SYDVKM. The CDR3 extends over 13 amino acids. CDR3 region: CASSRTARYGYTF. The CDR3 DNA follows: TGTGCCAGCAGCCGTACCGCGCGGTATGGCTACACCTTC.

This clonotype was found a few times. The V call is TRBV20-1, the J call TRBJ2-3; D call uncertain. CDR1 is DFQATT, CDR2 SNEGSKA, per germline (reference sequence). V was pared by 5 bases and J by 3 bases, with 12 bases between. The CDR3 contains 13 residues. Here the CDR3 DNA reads TGCAGTGCTGAGTCCCGCATAACAGATACGCAGTATTTT. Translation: CSAESRITDTQYF.

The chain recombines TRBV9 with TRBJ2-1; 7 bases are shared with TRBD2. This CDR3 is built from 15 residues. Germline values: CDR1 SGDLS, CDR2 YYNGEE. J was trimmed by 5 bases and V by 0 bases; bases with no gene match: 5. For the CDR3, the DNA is TGTGCCAGCAGCGTAGGAGTAGCGGGTGACAATGAGCAGTTCTTC. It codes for CASSVGVAGDNEQFF.

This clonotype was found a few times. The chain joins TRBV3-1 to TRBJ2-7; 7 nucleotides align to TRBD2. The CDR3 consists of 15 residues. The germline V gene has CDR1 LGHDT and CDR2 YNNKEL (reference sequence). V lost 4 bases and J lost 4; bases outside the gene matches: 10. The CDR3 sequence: CASSPELLAIYEQYF. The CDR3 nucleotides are TGTGCCAGCAGCCCGGAGCTACTAGCGATTTACGAGCAGTACTTC.

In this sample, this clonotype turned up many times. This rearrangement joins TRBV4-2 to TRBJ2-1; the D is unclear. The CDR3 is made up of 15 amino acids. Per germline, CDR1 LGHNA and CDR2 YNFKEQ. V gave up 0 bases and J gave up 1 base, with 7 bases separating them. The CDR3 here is CASSQEFGSYNEQFF. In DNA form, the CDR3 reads TGTGCCAGCAGCCAAGAATTTGGGTCCTACAATGAGCAGTTCTTC.

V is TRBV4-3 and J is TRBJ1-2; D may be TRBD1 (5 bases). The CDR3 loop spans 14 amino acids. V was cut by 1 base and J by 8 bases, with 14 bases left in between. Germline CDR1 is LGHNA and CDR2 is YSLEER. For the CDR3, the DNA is TGCGCCAGCAGCCAAGTAATCGAAGGGGTAGGCTACACCTTC. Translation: CASSQVIEGVGYTF.

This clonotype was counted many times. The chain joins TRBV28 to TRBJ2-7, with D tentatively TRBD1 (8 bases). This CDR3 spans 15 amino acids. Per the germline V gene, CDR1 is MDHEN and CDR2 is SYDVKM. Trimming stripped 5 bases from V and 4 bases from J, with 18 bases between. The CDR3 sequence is CASSIQGGLIYEQYF. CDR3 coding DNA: TGTGCCAGCAGTATACAGGGGGGACTAATTTACGAGCAGTACTTC.

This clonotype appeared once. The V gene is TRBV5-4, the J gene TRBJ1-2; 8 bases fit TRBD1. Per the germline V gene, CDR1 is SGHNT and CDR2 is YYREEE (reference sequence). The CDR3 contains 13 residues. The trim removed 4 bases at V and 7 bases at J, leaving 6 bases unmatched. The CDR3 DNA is TGTGCCAGCAGCCGGGGACAGGTTGGTGGCTACACCTTC. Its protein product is CASSRGQVGGYTF.

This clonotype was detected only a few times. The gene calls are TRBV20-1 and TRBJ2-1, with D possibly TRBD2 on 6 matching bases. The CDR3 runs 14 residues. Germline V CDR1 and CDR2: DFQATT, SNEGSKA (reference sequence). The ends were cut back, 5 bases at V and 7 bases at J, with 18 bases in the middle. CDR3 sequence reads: CSAGGGVAANEQFF. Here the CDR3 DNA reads TGCAGTGCTGGTGGGGGAGTAGCGGCTAATGAGCAGTTCTTC.

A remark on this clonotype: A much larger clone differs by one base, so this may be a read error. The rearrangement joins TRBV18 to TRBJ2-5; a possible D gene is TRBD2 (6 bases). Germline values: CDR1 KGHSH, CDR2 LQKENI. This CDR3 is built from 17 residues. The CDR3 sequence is CASSPRIRQGGQETQHF. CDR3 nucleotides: TGTGCCAGCTCACCACGAATTCGGCAGGGAGGTCAAGAGACCCAGCACTTC.

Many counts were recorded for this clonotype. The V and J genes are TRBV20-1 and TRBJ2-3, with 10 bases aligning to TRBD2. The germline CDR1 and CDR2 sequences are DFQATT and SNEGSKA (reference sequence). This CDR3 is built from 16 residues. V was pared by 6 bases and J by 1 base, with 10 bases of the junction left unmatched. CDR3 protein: CSATKREGLRTDTQYF. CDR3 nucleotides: TGCAGTGCCACAAAGCGGGAGGGCCTGCGCACAGATACGCAGTATTTT.

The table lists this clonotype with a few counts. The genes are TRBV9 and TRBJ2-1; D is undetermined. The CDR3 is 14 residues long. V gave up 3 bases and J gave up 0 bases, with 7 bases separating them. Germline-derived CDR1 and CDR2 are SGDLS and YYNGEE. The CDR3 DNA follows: TGTGCCAGCAGCGCTGTCAACTCCTACAATGAGCAGTTCTTC. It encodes CASSAVNSYNEQFF.

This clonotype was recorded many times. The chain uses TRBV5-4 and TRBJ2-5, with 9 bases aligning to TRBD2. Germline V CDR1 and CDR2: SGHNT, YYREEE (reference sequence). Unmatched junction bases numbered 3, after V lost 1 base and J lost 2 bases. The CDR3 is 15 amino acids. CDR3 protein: CASSLMSGGQETQYF. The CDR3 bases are TGTGCCAGCAGCTTGATGAGCGGGGGGCAAGAGACCCAGTACTTC. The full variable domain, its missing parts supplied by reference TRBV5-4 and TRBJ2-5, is ETGVTQSPTHLIKTRGQQVTLRCSSQSGHNTVSWYQQALGQGPQFIFQYYREEENGRGNFPPRFSGLQFPNYSSELNVNALELDDSALYLCASSLMSGGQETQYFGPGTRLLVL.

The CDR3 loop is CASSPRAGSSYEQYV. For the CDR3, the DNA is TGTGCCAGCAGTCCCCGGGCGGGAAGCTCCTACGAGCAGTACGTC. V gene TRBV6-6 combines with J gene TRBJ2-7, with D possibly matching TRBD2 (6 bases). V was cut by 5 bases and J by 0 bases, with 14 bases left in between. In germline, CDR1 is MNHNY, CDR2 SVGAGI (reference sequence). The CDR3 sequence is 15 residues long.